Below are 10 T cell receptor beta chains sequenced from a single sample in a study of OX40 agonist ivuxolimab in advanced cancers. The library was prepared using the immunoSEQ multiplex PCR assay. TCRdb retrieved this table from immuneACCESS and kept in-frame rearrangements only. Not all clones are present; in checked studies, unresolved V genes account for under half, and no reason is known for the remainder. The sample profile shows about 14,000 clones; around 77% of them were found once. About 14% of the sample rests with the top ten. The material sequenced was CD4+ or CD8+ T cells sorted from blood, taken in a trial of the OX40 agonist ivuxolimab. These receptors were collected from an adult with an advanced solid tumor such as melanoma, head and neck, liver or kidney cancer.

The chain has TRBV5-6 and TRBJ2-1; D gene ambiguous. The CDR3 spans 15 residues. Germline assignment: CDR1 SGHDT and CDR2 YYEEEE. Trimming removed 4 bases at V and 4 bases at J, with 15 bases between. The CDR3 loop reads CASSTLNRPYNEQFF. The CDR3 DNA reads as TGTGCCAGCAGCACACTCAACCGCCCTTACAATGAGCAGTTCTTC.

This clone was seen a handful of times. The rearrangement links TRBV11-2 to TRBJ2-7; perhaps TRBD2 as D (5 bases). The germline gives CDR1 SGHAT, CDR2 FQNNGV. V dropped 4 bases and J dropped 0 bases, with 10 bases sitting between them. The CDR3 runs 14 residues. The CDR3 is CASSWERSSYEQYF. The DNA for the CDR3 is TGTGCCAGCAGCTGGGAGCGGTCCTCCTACGAGCAGTACTTC.

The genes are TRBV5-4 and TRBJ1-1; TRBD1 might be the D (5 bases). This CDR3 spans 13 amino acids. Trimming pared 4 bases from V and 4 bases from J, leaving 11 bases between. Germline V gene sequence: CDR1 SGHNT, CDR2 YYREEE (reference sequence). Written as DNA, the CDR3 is TGTGCCAGCAGCGTGCTGGGGGGCACTGAAGCTTTCTTT. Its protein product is CASSVLGGTEAFF.

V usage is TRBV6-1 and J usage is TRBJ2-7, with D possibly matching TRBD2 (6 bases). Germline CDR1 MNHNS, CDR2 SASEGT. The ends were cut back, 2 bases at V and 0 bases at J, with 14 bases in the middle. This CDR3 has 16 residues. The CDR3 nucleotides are TGTGCCAGCAGTGAATGGAATAGCGGCACCTCCTACGAGCAGTACTTC. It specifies CASSEWNSGTSYEQYF.

The CDR3 spells CASSLGLRTGEAYEQYF. The DNA of the CDR3 is TGTGCCAGCAGCTTAGGCTTGAGGACAGGGGAGGCCTACGAGCAGTACTTC. J is TRBJ2-7 and V is TRBV7-8; 9 nucleotides line up with TRBD1. The CDR3 sequence is 17 residues long. Germline CDR1 reads SGHVS; CDR2 reads FQNEAQ. With 1 base clipped from V and 2 bases from J, the junction kept 9 bases outside the gene matches.

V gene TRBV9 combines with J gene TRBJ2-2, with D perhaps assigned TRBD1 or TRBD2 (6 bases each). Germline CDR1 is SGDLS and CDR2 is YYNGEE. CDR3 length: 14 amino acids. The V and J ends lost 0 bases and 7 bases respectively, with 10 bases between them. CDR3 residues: CASSVGGGLGELFF. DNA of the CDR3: TGTGCCAGCAGCGTAGGAGGGGGGCTCGGGGAGCTGTTTTTT.

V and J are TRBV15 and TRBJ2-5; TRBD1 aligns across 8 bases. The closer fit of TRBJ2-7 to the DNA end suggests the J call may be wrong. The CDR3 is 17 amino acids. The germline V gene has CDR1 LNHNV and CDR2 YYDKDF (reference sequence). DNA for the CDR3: TGTGCCACCAGCAGAGATCCCGGACAGGGCAGTCCCTACGAGCAGTACTTC. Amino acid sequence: CATSRDPGQGSPYEQYF.

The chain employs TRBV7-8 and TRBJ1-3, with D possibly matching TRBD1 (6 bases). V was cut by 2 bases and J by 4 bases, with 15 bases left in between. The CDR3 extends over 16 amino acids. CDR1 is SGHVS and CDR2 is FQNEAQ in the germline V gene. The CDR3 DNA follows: TGTGCCAGCAGCTTATGGGGCAGGGGATACGGAAACACCATATATTTT. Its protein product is CASSLWGRGYGNTIYF. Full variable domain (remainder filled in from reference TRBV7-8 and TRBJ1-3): GAGVSQSPRYKVAKRGQDVALRCDPISGHVSLFWYQQALGQGPEFLTYFQNEAQLDKSGLPSDRFFAERPEGSVSTLKIQRTQQEDSAVYLCASSLWGRGYGNTIYFGEGSWLTVV.

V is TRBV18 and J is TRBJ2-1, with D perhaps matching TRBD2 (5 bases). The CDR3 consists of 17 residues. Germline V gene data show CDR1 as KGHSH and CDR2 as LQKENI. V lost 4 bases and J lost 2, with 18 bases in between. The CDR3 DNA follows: TGTGCCAGCTCACTCGCTGCGCCACACGGGGCCTACAATGAGCAGTTCTTC. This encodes CASSLAAPHGAYNEQFF.

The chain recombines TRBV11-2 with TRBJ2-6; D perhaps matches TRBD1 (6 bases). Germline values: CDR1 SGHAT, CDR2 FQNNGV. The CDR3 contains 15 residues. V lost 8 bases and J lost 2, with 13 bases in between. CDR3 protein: CASPRRGPGANVLTF. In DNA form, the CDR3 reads TGTGCCAGCCCTCGCAGGGGTCCTGGGGCCAACGTCCTGACTTTC. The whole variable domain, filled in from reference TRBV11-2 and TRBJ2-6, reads EAGVAQSPRYKIIEKRQSVAFWCNPISGHATLYWYQQILGQGPKLLIQFQNNGVVDDSQLPKDRFSAERLKGVDSTLKIQPAKLEDSAVYLCASPRRGPGANVLTFGAGSRLTVL.